Below, one T cell receptor beta chain is given with its context. Its target antigen remains unknown. No much larger clone exists at a distance of one base, and base qualities are not known. To sequence the TCRbeta CDR3 region, genomic DNA was isolated from the sorted cells. The immunoSEQ Assay was used for sequencing of TCRbeta CDR3 regions. Held by TCRdb, this immuneACCESS table contains in-frame sequences only and omits some clones. Under half of the omission traces to an unresolved V gene where checked; the cause of the rest is unknown. In all, the sample holds 12,000 to 15,000 clones, and 80% to 90% of those were seen once. About 6.3% of the sample comes from the top ten. The trial excluded patients who had a history of autoimmune disease or who were on systemic immunosuppression. Peripheral blood for TCR sequencing was collected from all dose cohorts at baseline, on cycle 4 day 1, and on cycle 7 day 1. The samples were drawn from a first-in-human, open-label, multicenter phase I dose-escalation trial of ivuxolimab. Adults with locally advanced or metastatic melanoma, renal cell carcinoma, hepatocellular carcinoma or head and neck squamous cell carcinoma were enrolled in the trial. Before TCR sequencing, CD4+ and CD8+ T cells were separately sorted from peripheral blood.

Per the germline V gene, SGHVS is the CDR1 and FQNEAQ is the CDR2. The CDR3 starts with the cysteine, ends with the phenylalanine, and has 14 residues. Solely the CDR3 DNA is kept, with 42 bases framed from the first base. Clipping removes 4 bases from V and 5 bases from J, with 3 as the unmatched junction base count. This entry belongs to a study of OX40 agonist ivuxolimab in advanced cancers. General notes on the study: The costimulatory receptor OX40 (CD134) was targeted by ivuxolimab, a fully human IgG2 agonistic monoclonal antibody. The monotherapy dose-escalation portion (N ≈ 50 patients) of the phase I ivuxolimab trial is reported in the paper. The dose-escalation cohort was around 84% male with a mean age of around 62 years, ranging from 23 to 79. Partial responses were achieved by three dose-escalation patients, of whom one had hepatocellular carcinoma and two had cutaneous melanoma. The point of sequencing TCRbeta in the periphery was to test whether ivuxolimab changed TCR sequence diversity and drove clonal T-cell expansion. Intravenous ivuxolimab was administered to patients every 2 weeks at six dose levels: 0.01, 0.1, 0.3, 1.5, 3 and 10 mg/kg. Among the roughly 52 dose-escalation patients, some 19 had hepatocellular carcinoma, roughly 15 melanoma, 9 renal cell carcinoma and 9 head and neck cancer. Patients were allowed to have had prior anti-PD-1, anti-PD-L1 or anti-CTLA-4 therapy, and 30% to 40% of the dose-escalation patients had previously received checkpoint inhibitors.

Findings and caveats that apply to the study as a whole: At doses of 0.1 to 3.0 mg/kg, clonal expansion of both CD4+ and CD8+ T cells in blood was seen between baseline and week 6. On average, CD8+ T cells showed more expanded clones than CD4+ T cells after ivuxolimab. Which antigens the clonally expanded peripheral T cells were specific for was not determined. Low levels of normalized T-cell clonal expansion were also seen in some nonresponding patients. In the 0.1-3.0 mg/kg groups, partial responders were among the patients with the lowest normalized peripheral clonal expansion, particularly in CD8+ T cells.

The chain employs TRBV7-8 and TRBJ2-5, and TRBD2 matches 11 of the central bases. Sequencing was performed on CD4+ or CD8+ T cells sorted from blood, taken in a trial of the OX40 agonist ivuxolimab. The receptor's source is an adult with an advanced solid tumor such as melanoma, head and neck, liver or kidney cancer. The DNA reads TGTGCCAGCAGCTCAGGACTAGCGGGCGAGACCCAGTACTTC. Its protein is CASSSGLAGETQYF.